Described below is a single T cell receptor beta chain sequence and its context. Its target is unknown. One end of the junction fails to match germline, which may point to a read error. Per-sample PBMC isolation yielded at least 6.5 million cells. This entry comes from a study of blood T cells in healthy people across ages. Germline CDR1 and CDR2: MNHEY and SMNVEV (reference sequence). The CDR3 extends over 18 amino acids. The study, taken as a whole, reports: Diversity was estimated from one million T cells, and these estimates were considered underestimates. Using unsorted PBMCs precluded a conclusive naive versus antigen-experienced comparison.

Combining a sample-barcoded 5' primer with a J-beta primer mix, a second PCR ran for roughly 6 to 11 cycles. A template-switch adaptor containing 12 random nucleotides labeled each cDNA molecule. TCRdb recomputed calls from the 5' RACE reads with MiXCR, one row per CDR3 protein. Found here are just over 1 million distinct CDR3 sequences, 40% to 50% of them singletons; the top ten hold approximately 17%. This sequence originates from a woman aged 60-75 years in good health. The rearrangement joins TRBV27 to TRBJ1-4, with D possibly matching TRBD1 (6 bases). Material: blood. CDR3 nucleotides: TGTGCCAGCAGTCCAAATCAGGCCTTAAGGGGGGAAGATGAAGAACTGTTTTTT. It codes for CASSPNQALRGEDEELFF.